What follows are 20 T cell receptor beta chains derived from one specimen sequenced in a study of breast tumors, draining lymph nodes, adjacent tissues. MiXCR, applied by TCRdb to the multiplex PCR reads, yields one record per CDR3 protein. The table has 17,000 or so distinct CDR3 sequences, approximately 41% seen once; the top ten hold 15% to 20%. Source material: breast tumor tissue. All receptors derive from a female donor with breast cancer. Some clones in this sample may be carry-over from other donors' samples.

CDR3 sequence: CSTRDSSYNEQFF. The DNA of the CDR3 is TGCAGCACCCGGGACTCTTCCTACAATGAGCAGTTCTTC. The V gene is TRBV29-1, the J gene TRBJ2-1, with D possibly matching TRBD2 (6 bases). Germline values: CDR1 SQVTM, CDR2 ANQGSEA. Deletions cut 8 bases from V and 1 base from J, with 12 bases between. The CDR3 spans 13 residues.

This clonotype occurred many times. V gene TRBV5-4 combines with J gene TRBJ2-3; either TRBD1 or TRBD2 may supply D (6 bases each). The CDR3 has 14 residues. V lost 3 bases and J lost 5, with 13 bases in between. Germline CDR1 reads SGHNT; CDR2 reads YYREEE (reference sequence). The CDR3 here is CASSSGGGVDTQYF. CDR3 coding DNA: TGTGCCAGCAGCTCAGGAGGGGGAGTAGATACGCAGTATTTT.

This clonotype is hyperexpanded within its sample. The V call is TRBV9, the J call TRBJ2-1, with TRBD2 as a possible D gene (5 bases). The V end lost 2 bases, the J end lost 0 bases, and 15 bases lay between the germline ends. Germline V lookup: CDR1 SGDLS, CDR2 YYNGEE. This CDR3 is 17 amino acids long. Here the CDR3 DNA reads TGTGCCAGCAGCGTTAATAGCGTCCTGAGCTCCTACAATGAGCAGTTCTTC. Amino acids: CASSVNSVLSSYNEQFF.

Many counts were recorded for this clonotype. The CDR3 DNA reads as TGTGCCATCAGTGAGTCTCCTTTAAGGAGGGGTCGGTCCGAGCAGTACTTC. Its translation is CAISESPLRRGRSEQYF. The chain employs TRBV10-3 and TRBJ2-7; possible D gene TRBD2, 6 bases. Trimming cost V 0 bases and J 6 bases, with 21 bases left between them. Germline CDR1 is ENHRY and CDR2 is SYGVKD. This CDR3 has 17 amino acids.

V and J are TRBV7-9 and TRBJ2-5; no firm D call. Between the trimmed V and J ends, which lost 2 bases and 5 bases, there was a span of 6 bases. The germline gives CDR1 SEHNR, CDR2 FQNEAQ (reference sequence). The CDR3 has 12 residues. The CDR3 region has the DNA TGTGCCAGCAGCTTAATCGGGGAGACCCAGTACTTC. Its protein product is CASSLIGETQYF.

This clonotype was seen ten or more times. This could be a read error, since a much larger clone is one nucleotide away. The rearrangement links TRBV20-1 to TRBJ2-7, with 13 bases matching TRBD2. With 3 bases clipped from V and 6 bases from J, the junction kept 5 bases outside the gene matches. The germline V gene encodes CDR1 DFQATT and CDR2 SNEGSKA (reference sequence). The CDR3 contains 14 residues. The CDR3 region is CSARTSGRSPEQYF. CDR3 bases: TGCAGTGCTAGGACTAGCGGGAGGTCCCCCGAGCAGTACTTC.

In the case of this clonotype: Since a much larger clone is just one base distant, this may be a read error. Likely a read error: the CDR3 ends without its conserved phenylalanine or tryptophan. The chain employs TRBV6-1 and TRBJ2-5; TRBD1 agrees at 8 bases. The trim removed 5 bases at V and 4 bases at J, leaving 6 bases unmatched. The CDR3 runs 14 residues. Germline V gene sequence: CDR1 MNHNS, CDR2 SASEGT. The CDR3 loop is CASSRTGMVETQYS. The CDR3 DNA is TGTGCCAGCAGTCGGACAGGGATGGTAGAGACCCAGTACTCC.

The sample holds many counts of this clonotype. CDR3 sequence (DNA): TGTGCCAGCACCCAGGGCCGGACGGATCCGCAAGAGACCCAGTACTTC. Encoded protein: CASTQGRTDPQETQYF. The J gene is TRBJ2-5, the V gene TRBV7-3, with D maybe TRBD1 (5 bases). The CDR3 has 16 residues. Germline CDR1 is SGHTA and CDR2 is FQGTGA. Trimming removed 7 bases at V and 2 bases at J, with 20 bases between.

This clonotype is categorized as medium-sized (0.01 to 0.1%). The chain joins TRBV5-1 to TRBJ2-3; D may correspond to TRBD1 or TRBD2 (5 bases each). Trimming took 7 bases from V and 3 from J, leaving 12 bases between them. This CDR3 contains 13 residues. CDR1 SGHRS and CDR2 YFSETQ come from the germline V gene. The CDR3 reads CASGGSSTDTQYF. Written as DNA, the CDR3 is TGCGCCAGCGGGGGAAGTAGTACAGATACGCAGTATTTT.

This clonotype was seen only a few times. This may stem from a read error, because a much larger clone lies one nucleotide away. The gene calls are TRBV5-6 and TRBJ2-2; D may be TRBD1 (6 bases). In germline, CDR1 is SGHDT, CDR2 YYEEEE. The CDR3 contains 15 residues. V was clipped by 1 base and J by 4 bases, with 11 bases between them. The CDR3 region is CASSLYRALTGELFF. In DNA form, the CDR3 reads TGTGCCAGCAGCTTGTACAGGGCGCTCACCGGGGAGCTGTTTTTT.

This clonotype was picked up many times. The rearrangement links TRBV2 to TRBJ2-7; D remains unclear. The germline V gene has CDR1 SNHLY and CDR2 FYNNEI. This CDR3 region has 11 residues. Trimming removed 4 bases from V and 6 bases from J, with 7 bases in between. The CDR3 is CASSGEFEQYF. CDR3 nucleotides: TGTGCCAGCAGTGGGGAATTCGAGCAGTACTTC.

The table lists this clonotype with many counts. J is TRBJ2-1 and V is TRBV20-1; no clear D gene. Per germline, CDR1 DFQATT and CDR2 SNEGSKA (reference sequence). The ends were cut back, 0 bases at V and 10 bases at J, with 10 bases in the middle. There are 12 residues in the CDR3. CDR3 sequence (DNA): TGCAGTGCTAGAGATCGTCGAGAAGAGCAGTTCTTC. As protein: CSARDRREEQFF.

This clonotype ranks as medium-sized (0.01 to 0.1%). This chain connects TRBV5-1 to TRBJ1-6; D is unresolved. CDR1 and CDR2 (germline): SGHRS, YFSETQ. CDR3 length: 17 amino acids. The ends were cut back, 0 bases at V and 0 bases at J, with 10 bases in the middle. The CDR3 is CASSLEPVSSYNSPLHF. CDR3 bases: TGCGCCAGCAGCTTGGAGCCAGTGAGCTCCTATAATTCACCCCTCCACTTT.

V gene TRBV4-2 combines with J gene TRBJ2-1; 8 nucleotides match TRBD2. CDR3 length: 17 amino acids. Germline V gives CDR1 LGHNA, CDR2 YNFKEQ. After removal of 1 base from V and 7 bases from J, the junction contained 12 bases not matched to a gene. The CDR3 spells CASSQAGGADYMNEQFF. CDR3 nucleotide sequence: TGTGCCAGCAGCCAAGCGGGGGGGGCAGACTACATGAATGAGCAGTTCTTC.

This clonotype has a count of ten or more. This chain connects TRBV30 to TRBJ1-3; D gene ambiguous. CDR1 GTSNPN and CDR2 SVGIG come from the germline V gene (reference sequence). V lost 1 base, J lost 4 bases, and 8 bases lay in between. This CDR3 spans 13 amino acids. CDR3 sequence reads: CAWSGDPGNTIYF. For the CDR3, the DNA is TGTGCCTGGAGTGGAGATCCGGGAAACACCATATATTTT.

This clonotype appeared many times. The chain employs TRBV27 and TRBJ1-4; 9 bases align to TRBD1. In germline, CDR1 is MNHEY, CDR2 SMNVEV (reference sequence). V shed 3 bases and J 6 bases; nucleotides not matched to a gene: 5. CDR3 size: 15 residues. Here the CDR3 reads CASSLLGQGHEKLFF. The CDR3 DNA reads TGTGCCAGCAGTTTGTTGGGACAGGGTCATGAAAAACTGTTTTTT.

V is TRBV20-1 and J is TRBJ2-3; D unresolved. The CDR3 runs 12 residues. From germline, CDR1 is DFQATT and CDR2 SNEGSKA (reference sequence). The ends were cut back, 5 bases at V and 0 bases at J, with 6 bases in the middle. CDR3 region: CSAPASTDTQYF. CDR3 coding DNA: TGCAGTGCTCCAGCTAGCACAGATACGCAGTATTTT.

This clonotype is judged medium-sized. The chain joins TRBV2 to TRBJ2-1, with D possibly being TRBD2 (6 bases). V was cut by 7 bases and J by 0 bases, with 10 bases left in between. CDR3 size: 14 residues. Per germline, CDR1 SNHLY and CDR2 FYNNEI. CDR3 in DNA: TGTGCCAGCAAATACGGGAGCTCCTACAATGAGCAGTTCTTC. Encoded protein: CASKYGSSYNEQFF.

The chain joins TRBV28 to TRBJ2-7; TRBD2 aligns across 8 bases. The germline V gene encodes CDR1 MDHEN and CDR2 SYDVKM. After removal of 6 bases from V and 0 bases from J, the junction contained 7 bases not matched to a gene. The CDR3 has 15 residues. CDR3 region: CASSPSGLGSYEQYF. The CDR3 nucleotides are TGTGCCAGCAGCCCTAGCGGGCTTGGCTCCTACGAGCAGTACTTC.

This clonotype was observed at least ten times. A much bigger clone sits one base away, suggesting this may be a read error. The chain carries TRBV9 and TRBJ2-1, with 9 bases lining up with TRBD2. Germline V gene lookup returns CDR1 SGDLS and CDR2 YYNGEE. This CDR3 has 15 residues. The CDR3 sequence is CASSASGISYNEPFF. Written as DNA, the CDR3 is TGTGCCAGCAGCGCTAGCGGGATCTCCTACAATGAGCCGTTCTTC.